The sequence of this TCR beta chain was determined in a study of T-cell reconstitution after alpha-beta-depleted transplantation in children. The CDR3 loop spans 14 amino acids. Germline V gives CDR1 MNHNS, CDR2 SASEGT. With 6 bases removed from V and 1 base from J, the gap between germline ends came to 10 bases. The study, taken as a whole, reports: Two months or so post-transplant, alpha-beta T cells reportedly derived from several hundred expanded graft clones.

This clonotype was seen a handful of times. As yet, its antigen is unknown. Unique molecular identifiers were incorporated into the prepared TCRbeta library. TCRdb processed the PCR reads anew with MiXCR; each CDR3 protein has one entry. The sample shows 100,000 to 150,000 distinct CDR3 sequences, 23% of them seen only once. This specimen was PBMCs, mostly from graft donor cells, taken 180 days after TCRalphabeta/CD19-depleted stem cell transplant. The gene calls are TRBV6-1 and TRBJ2-1, with D tentatively TRBD2 (5 bases). The TCR was taken from a male patient aged 2-10 years who had a stem cell transplant for chronic granulomatous disease, so the T cells may come from the graft donor. This CDR3 is CASSPLGSYNEQFF. CDR3 nucleotides: TGTGCCAGCAGCCCACTAGGGTCCTACAATGAGCAGTTCTTC.